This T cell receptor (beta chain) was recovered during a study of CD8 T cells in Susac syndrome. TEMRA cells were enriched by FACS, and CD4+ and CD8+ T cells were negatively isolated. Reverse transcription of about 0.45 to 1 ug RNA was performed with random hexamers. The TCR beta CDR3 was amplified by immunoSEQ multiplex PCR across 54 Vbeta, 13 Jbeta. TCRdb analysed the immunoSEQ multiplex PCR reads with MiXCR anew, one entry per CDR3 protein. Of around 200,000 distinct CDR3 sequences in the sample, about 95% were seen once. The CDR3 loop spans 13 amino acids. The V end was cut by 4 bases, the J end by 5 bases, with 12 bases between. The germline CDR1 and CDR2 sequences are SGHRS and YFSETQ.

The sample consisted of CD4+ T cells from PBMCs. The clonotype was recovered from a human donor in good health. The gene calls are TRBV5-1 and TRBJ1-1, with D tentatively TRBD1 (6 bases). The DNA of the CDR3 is TGCGCCAGCAGCAGAGAGGGGGAGACTGAAGCTTTCTTT. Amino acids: CASSREGETEAFF.